This T cell receptor (beta chain) comes out of a study of cytomegalovirus exposure and HLA in healthy donors. To note about this clone: Its specificity is unknown.

General observations from the study: Researchers counted 150 to 200 TCR beta chains as cytomegalovirus-associated. Rare sequences made up most TCRs, while some public TCRs were found in many donors.

Produced via immunoSEQ multiplex PCR; TCRdb's table is partial and in-frame only. The profile shows 150,000 to 200,000 clones, around four fifths of them singletons. There are 14 residues in the CDR3. The germline V gene encodes CDR1 SGHTA and CDR2 FQGNSA. V gave up 5 bases and J gave up 0 bases, with 8 bases separating them. Source material: PBMCs. This sequence joins TRBV7-2 and TRBJ2-1; D is ambiguous. The clonotype was recovered from a man aged 25-45 years in good health and CMV-seropositive. Here the CDR3 reads CASSPIFSYNEQFF. The CDR3 DNA sequence: TGTGCCAGCAGCCCTATCTTCTCCTACAATGAGCAGTTCTTC.